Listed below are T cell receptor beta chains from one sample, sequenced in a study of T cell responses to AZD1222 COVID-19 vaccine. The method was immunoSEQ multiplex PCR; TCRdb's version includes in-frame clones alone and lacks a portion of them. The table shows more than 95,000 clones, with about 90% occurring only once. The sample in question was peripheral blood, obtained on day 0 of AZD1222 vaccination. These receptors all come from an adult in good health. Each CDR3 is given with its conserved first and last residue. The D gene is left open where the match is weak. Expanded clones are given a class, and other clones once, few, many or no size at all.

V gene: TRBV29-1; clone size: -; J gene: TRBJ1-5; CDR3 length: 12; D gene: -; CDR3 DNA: TGCAGCGTTCGAGACGGGAATCAGCCCCAGCATTTT; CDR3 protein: CSVRDGNQPQHF
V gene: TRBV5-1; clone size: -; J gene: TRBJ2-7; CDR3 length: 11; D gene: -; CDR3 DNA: TGCGCCAGCAGCCCCGACTACGAGCAGTACTTC; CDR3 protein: CASSPDYEQYF
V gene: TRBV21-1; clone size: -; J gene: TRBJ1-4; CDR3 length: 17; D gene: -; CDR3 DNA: TGTGCCAGCAGCAAAAAGGGGGGGCCTACAACTAATGAAAAACTGTTTTTT; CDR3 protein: CASSKKGGPTTNEKLFF
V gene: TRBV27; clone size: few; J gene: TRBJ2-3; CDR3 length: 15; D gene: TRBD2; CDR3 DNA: TGTGCCAGCAGTTTACAACTAGCGGGAGCAGATACGCAGTATTTT; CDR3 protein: CASSLQLAGADTQYF
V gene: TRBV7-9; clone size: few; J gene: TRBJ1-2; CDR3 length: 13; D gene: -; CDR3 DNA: TGTGCCAGCAGCCCACAGGCGGCGAGGGGCTACACCTTC; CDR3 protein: CASSPQAARGYTF
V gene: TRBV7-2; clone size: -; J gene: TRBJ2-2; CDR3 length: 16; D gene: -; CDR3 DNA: TGTGCCAGCAGCTTAATGTTTAGCGGAAACACCGGGGAGCTGTTTTTT; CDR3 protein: CASSLMFSGNTGELFF
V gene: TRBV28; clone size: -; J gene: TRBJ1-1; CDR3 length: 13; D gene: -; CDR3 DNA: TGTGCCAGCAGCCGCGTGGATGTCACTGAAGCTTTCTTT; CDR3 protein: CASSRVDVTEAFF
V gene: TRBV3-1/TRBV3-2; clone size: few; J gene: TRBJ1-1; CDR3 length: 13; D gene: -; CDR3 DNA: TGTGCCAGCAGCCAACGTGCCGGGCCAGAAGCTTTCTTT; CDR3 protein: CASSQRAGPEAFF
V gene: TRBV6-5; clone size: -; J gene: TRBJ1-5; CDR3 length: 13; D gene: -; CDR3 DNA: TGTGCCAGCAGACAGCAGAGCAATCAGCCCCAGCATTTT; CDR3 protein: CASRQQSNQPQHF
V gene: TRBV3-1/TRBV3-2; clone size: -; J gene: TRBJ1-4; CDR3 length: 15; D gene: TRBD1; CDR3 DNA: TGTGCCAGCAGCCAAGCAGGGGGGCGTGATGAAAAACTGTTTTTT; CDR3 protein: CASSQAGGRDEKLFF
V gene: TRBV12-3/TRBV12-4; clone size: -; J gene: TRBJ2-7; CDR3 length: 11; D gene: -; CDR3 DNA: TGTGCCAGCAGTTTATCCTCCGAGCAGTACTTC; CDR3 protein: CASSLSSEQYF
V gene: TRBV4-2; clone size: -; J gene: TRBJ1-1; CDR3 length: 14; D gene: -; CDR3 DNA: TGTGCCAGCAGCGAATCCCAGGGTGCAACTGAAGCTTTCTTT; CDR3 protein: CASSESQGATEAFF
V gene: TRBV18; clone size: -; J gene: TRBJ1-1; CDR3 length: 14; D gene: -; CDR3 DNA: TGTGCCAGCTCACCCTCGGACTTGAACACTGAAGCTTTCTTT; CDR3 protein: CASSPSDLNTEAFF
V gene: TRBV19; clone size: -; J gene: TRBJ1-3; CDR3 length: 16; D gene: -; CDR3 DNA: TGTGCCAGTATGGGTCAGGGAAGGCCACTTGGAAACACCATATATTTT; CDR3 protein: CASMGQGRPLGNTIYF
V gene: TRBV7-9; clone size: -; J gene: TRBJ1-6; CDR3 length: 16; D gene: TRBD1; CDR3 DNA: TGTGCCAGCAGCTTAAGGGCGGGACAGGGGGAATCACCCCTCCACTTT; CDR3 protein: CASSLRAGQGESPLHF
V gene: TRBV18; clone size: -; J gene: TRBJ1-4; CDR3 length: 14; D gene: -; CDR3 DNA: TGTGCCAGCTCACCAATCCGGAGTAATGAAAAACTGTTTTTT; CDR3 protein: CASSPIRSNEKLFF
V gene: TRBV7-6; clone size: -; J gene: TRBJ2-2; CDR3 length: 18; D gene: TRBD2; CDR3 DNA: TGTGCCAGCAGCCAGCTGCTAGCGGGGGGGCTTTACGGCGGGGAGCTGTTTTTT; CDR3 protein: CASSQLLAGGLYGGELFF
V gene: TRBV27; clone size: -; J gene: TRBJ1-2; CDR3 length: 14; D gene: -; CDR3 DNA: TGTGCCAGCAGTCCCCACGCCGCAAACTATGGCTACACCTTC; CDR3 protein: CASSPHAANYGYTF
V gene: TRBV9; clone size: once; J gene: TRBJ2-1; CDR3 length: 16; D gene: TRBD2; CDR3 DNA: TGTGCCAGCAGCGGATATAGCGGGGCCTCCTACAATGAGCAGTTCTTC; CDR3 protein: CASSGYSGASYNEQFF
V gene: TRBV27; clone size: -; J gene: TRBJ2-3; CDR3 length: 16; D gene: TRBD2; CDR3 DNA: TGTGCCAGCAGTTACCCGACTAGCGGGAGTGGGGGTACGCAGTATTTT; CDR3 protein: CASSYPTSGSGGTQYF
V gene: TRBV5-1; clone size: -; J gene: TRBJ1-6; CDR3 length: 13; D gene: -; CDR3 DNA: TGCGCCAGCAGCTCCACAGAAAATTCACCCCTCCACTTT; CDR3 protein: CASSSTENSPLHF
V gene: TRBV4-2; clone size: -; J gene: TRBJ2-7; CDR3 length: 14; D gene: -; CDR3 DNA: TGTGCCAGCAGCCATCGGAGCCCCCCCCTGGAGCAGTACTTC; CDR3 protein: CASSHRSPPLEQYF
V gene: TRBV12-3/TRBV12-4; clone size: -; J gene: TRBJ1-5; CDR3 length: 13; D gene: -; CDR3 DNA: TGTGCCAGCAGTTCAGGAGGTAATCAGCCCCAGCATTTT; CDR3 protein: CASSSGGNQPQHF
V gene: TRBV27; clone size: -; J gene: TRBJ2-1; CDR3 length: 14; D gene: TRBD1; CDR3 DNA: TGTGCCAGCAACAAAGGACAGGGGCGCAATGAGCAGTTCTTC; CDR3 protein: CASNKGQGRNEQFF
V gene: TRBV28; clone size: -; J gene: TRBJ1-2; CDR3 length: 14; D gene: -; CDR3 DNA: TGTGCCAGCAGTTTTGGGAGGGGTGGGACTGGCTACACCTTC; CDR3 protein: CASSFGRGGTGYTF
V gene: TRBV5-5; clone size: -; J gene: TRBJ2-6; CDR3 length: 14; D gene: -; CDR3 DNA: TGTGCCAGCAGCTGGAGCCCTGGGGCCAACGTCCTGACTTTC; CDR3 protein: CASSWSPGANVLTF